The clone carrying this TCR beta chain was detected a few times. Sample-barcoded 5' priming and a J-beta primer mix drove a second PCR of roughly 6 to 12 cycles. MiXCR was run by TCRdb on the 5' RACE reads, yielding one entry per CDR3 protein. Of more than 1 million distinct CDR3 sequences in the sample, 45% were seen once. The sample originates from a study of blood T cells in healthy people across ages. The TCR originated in a woman aged 60-70 years in good health. Sequencing was done on a sample of blood.

CDR3 bases: TGTGCCAGCAGCTCCGCCCGGCAGGGGCAAGAGACCCAGTACTTC. It specifies CASSSARQGQETQYF. V usage is TRBV11-1 and J usage is TRBJ2-5, with a weak D call TRBD1 (6 bases). Trimming took 4 bases from V and 2 from J, leaving 14 bases between them. The CDR3 contains 15 residues. The germline V gene encodes CDR1 SGHAT and CDR2 FQDESV (reference sequence).